A selection of T cell receptor beta chains follows, all from one sample in a study of cytomegalovirus exposure and HLA in healthy donors. Assay used: immunoSEQ multiplex PCR; TCRdb lists only in-frame clones, some missing. The repertoire table contains about 55,000 clones. Source material: PBMCs. Source of these receptors: a middle-aged man in good health and CMV-seropositive. Both conserved end residues are part of each CDR3. Fields, in order: V gene, J gene, clone size, CDR3 protein. A clone size is listed for some rows: how often the clone was seen (once, few, many), or a class if it is expanded.

TRBV30	TRBJ2-1	NA	CAWSEGTGGDEQFF
TRBV10-1	TRBJ2-5	NA	CASSYGTSLAETQYF
TRBV18	TRBJ2-7	NA	CASSPGQGGSYEQYF
TRBV11-3	TRBJ2-7	NA	CASSLDDSSYEQYF
TRBV19	TRBJ1-1	NA	CASSLRYRDHTEAFF
TRBV28	TRBJ2-7	NA	CASISGQGTSYEQYF
TRBV2	TRBJ2-2	NA	CASLQGGLYSGELFF
TRBV6-5	TRBJ2-2	NA	CASSPSPGTGELFF
TRBV27	TRBJ2-7	NA	CASSLDQGFYEQYF
TRBV29-1	TRBJ1-2	NA	CSVRNREDGYTF
TRBV4-2	TRBJ2-2	medium-sized	CASSQKELAGENTGELFF
TRBV7-2	TRBJ1-5	NA	CASSLRPGLSNQPQHF
TRBV4-1	TRBJ2-7	NA	CASSQVLAGVYEQYF